Below are 31 T cell receptor beta chains sequenced from a single sample in a study of T cell changes during pregnancy in multiple sclerosis. Some clones are missing from TCRdb's copy, which holds only in-frame ones; the method was immunoSEQ multiplex PCR. This sample has around 67,000 clones; around 92% occur once, and the top ten carry around 2.5%. The source material was peripheral blood, sampled in the first trimester of pregnancy. The receptor source for this set is a female donor with multiple sclerosis, enrolled in a pregnancy study.

The V gene is TRBV7-2, the J gene TRBJ2-7, with 9 bases lining up with TRBD2. This CDR3 is 15 amino acids long. Trimming took 5 bases from V and 4 from J; bases not matched to a gene: 9. Germline lookup yields CDR1 SGHTA and CDR2 FQGNSA. CDR3: CASSPEAGGYYEQYF. CDR3 coding DNA: TGTGCCAGCAGCCCCGAAGCGGGAGGCTATTACGAGCAGTACTTC.

The genes are TRBV4-2 and TRBJ1-2; D unclear. The V end lost 4 bases, the J end lost 8 bases, and 14 bases lay between the germline ends. The length of the CDR3 is 13 residues. CDR1 is LGHNA and CDR2 is YNFKEQ in the germline V gene. CDR3 amino acids: CASSPRVLGGYTF. The DNA for the CDR3 is TGTGCCAGCAGCCCCCGGGTCCTTGGGGGCTACACCTTC.

The rearrangement joins TRBV19 to TRBJ2-7, with D uncertain. The V and J ends lost 9 bases and 0 bases respectively, with 3 bases between them. This CDR3 has 10 amino acids. Per germline, CDR1 LNHDA and CDR2 SQIVND (reference sequence). The DNA for the CDR3 is TGTGCCAGCGGCTCCTACGAGCAGTACTTC. It codes for CASGSYEQYF.

The chain is built from TRBV29-1 and TRBJ2-3; 14 nucleotides agree with TRBD2. The CDR3 length is 14 residues. V dropped 4 bases and J dropped 4; count of bases not matched to a gene: 1. Looked up from germline, CDR1 is SQVTM and CDR2 is ANQGSEA. CDR3 residues: CSVGLAGGSDTQYF. The CDR3 DNA sequence: TGCAGCGTTGGACTAGCGGGAGGGTCAGATACGCAGTATTTT.

CDR3 sequence reads: CASSRSKSGSRPGELFF. The CDR3 DNA follows: TGTGCCAGCAGCCGAAGCAAGAGCGGGAGCCGGCCCGGGGAGCTGTTTTTT. V is TRBV7-3 and J is TRBJ2-2; 8 positions agree with TRBD2. The CDR3 totals 17 residues. Trimming took 5 bases from V and 6 from J; bases not matched to a gene: 14. Germline CDR1 and CDR2: SGHTA and FQGTGA.

The V call is TRBV5-1, the J call TRBJ2-1, with 10 bases identical to TRBD2. The CDR3 consists of 18 residues. The V gene end was trimmed by 6 bases and the J gene end by 5 bases; junction bases not matched to a gene: 17. Germline lookup yields CDR1 SGHRS and CDR2 YFSETQ. Here the CDR3 DNA reads TGCGCCAGCACCCCCCCGGGGATCACTAGCGGGAACCACAATGAGCAGTTCTTC. Protein: CASTPPGITSGNHNEQFF.

The chain combines TRBV9 with TRBJ1-1; 9 bases match TRBD1. This CDR3 contains 17 residues. J lost 1 base, V lost 0 bases, and 7 bases had no gene match. CDR1 and CDR2 (germline): SGDLS, YYNGEE. The DNA for the CDR3 is TGTGCCAGCAGCGTAGGGTACAGGGGGCAGGGGAACACTGAAGCTTTCTTT. It codes for CASSVGYRGQGNTEAFF.

CDR3 DNA sequence: TGTGCCAGCAGCGCAGCCTCGGACAGGGACTATGGCTACACCTTC. This gives the protein CASSAASDRDYGYTF. The chain is built from TRBV28 and TRBJ1-2, with TRBD1 identical over 8 bases. Looked up from germline, CDR1 is MDHEN and CDR2 is SYDVKM. This CDR3 contains 15 residues. V trimming: 6 bases; J trimming: 3 bases; junction bases outside the gene matches: 9.

The chain couples TRBV4-3 to TRBJ2-1; tentative D call: TRBD2 (5 bases). The CDR3 totals 17 residues. CDR1 and CDR2 from the germline V gene are LGHNA and YSLEER. The V end was cut by 3 bases, the J end by 3 bases, with 18 bases between. The chain's CDR3 is CASSQAVGLAGYNEQFF. CDR3 nucleotide sequence: TGCGCCAGCAGCCAGGCCGTTGGGCTAGCTGGCTACAATGAGCAGTTCTTC.

The genes are TRBV28 and TRBJ1-2, with no clear D. This CDR3 is built from 14 residues. Between the trimmed V and J ends, which lost 1 base and 1 base, there was a span of 7 bases. The germline V gene encodes CDR1 MDHEN and CDR2 SYDVKM. CDR3 loop: CASSLSASNYGYTF. CDR3 in DNA: TGTGCCAGCAGTTTATCCGCCAGTAACTATGGCTACACCTTC.

The chain recombines TRBV13 with TRBJ2-3; D uncertain. The V gene lost 0 bases and the J gene lost 4 bases, with 5 bases spanning the gap. Germline CDR1 PRHDT, CDR2 FYEKMQ (reference sequence). CDR3 length equals 13 residues. The CDR3 region is CASSLGAADTQYF. The CDR3 nucleotides are TGTGCCAGCAGCTTAGGGGCAGCAGATACGCAGTATTTT.

The chain joins TRBV5-4 to TRBJ2-7; 9 nucleotides agree with TRBD1. From germline, CDR1 is SGHNT and CDR2 YYREEE (reference sequence). Germline trimming cut 5 bases from V and 3 bases from J; bases unmatched to any gene: 6. CDR3 size: 14 residues. This CDR3 reads CASSQTGQGYEQYF. The CDR3 DNA reads as TGTGCCAGCAGTCAGACGGGACAGGGCTACGAGCAGTACTTC.

This clone has just one count. The rearrangement joins TRBV5-8 to TRBJ1-5, with 7 bases that match TRBD1. The CDR3 covers 14 residues. The trim removed 4 bases at V and 3 bases at J, leaving 4 bases unmatched. Per germline, CDR1 SGHTS and CDR2 YDEGEE. CDR3 in DNA: TGTGCCAGCAGCCGCGGGACAGTCAATCAGCCCCAGCATTTT. This encodes CASSRGTVNQPQHF.

The chain combines TRBV19 with TRBJ2-1; 10 bases line up with TRBD2. CDR1 LNHDA and CDR2 SQIVND come from the germline V gene (reference sequence). The CDR3 is made up of 15 amino acids. Losses at the gene ends were 6 bases for V and 7 bases for J; bases not matched to a gene: 9. CDR3 DNA: TGTGCCAGTAGCCCGACTAGCGGGCCCAATAATGAGCAGTTCTTC. This translates into CASSPTSGPNNEQFF.

The rearrangement links TRBV7-2 to TRBJ2-6; possible D gene TRBD1, 6 bases. The germline gives CDR1 SGHTA, CDR2 FQGNSA. V was clipped by 2 bases and J by 4 bases, with 12 bases between them. There are 16 residues in the CDR3. The CDR3, as DNA: TGTGCCAGCAGCTTACAGGGGCAGAGCGGGGCCAACGTCCTGACTTTC. Translating it yields CASSLQGQSGANVLTF.

This clone has just a few counts. This chain joins TRBV5-6 and TRBJ1-4; D uncertain. The CDR3 is 12 residues long. Germline-derived CDR1 and CDR2 are SGHDT and YYEEEE. Trimming removed 3 bases at V and 14 bases at J, with 14 bases between. The CDR3 region is CASSSWGAVLFF. The CDR3 region has the DNA TGTGCCAGCAGCTCATGGGGAGCTGTCCTGTTTTTT.

The rearrangement joins TRBV21-1 to TRBJ2-7; TRBD2 is the table's D call and was not checked against the DNA. TRBV21-1 is a pseudogene. This CDR3 region has 14 residues. This CDR3 is CASSLRRGSYEQYF. As DNA, the CDR3 is TGTGCCAGCAGCCTACGCCGGGGCTCCTACGAGCAGTACTTC.

This clone appeared once. The chain links TRBV15 to TRBJ2-3, with a tentative D call TRBD2 (6 bases). The CDR3 contains 14 residues. Per the germline V gene, CDR1 is LNHNV and CDR2 is YYDKDF (reference sequence). Trimming stripped 2 bases from V and 3 bases from J, with 9 bases between. The CDR3 protein is CATSRPRETDTQYF. The CDR3 DNA is TGTGCCACCAGCAGACCCCGGGAGACAGATACGCAGTATTTT.

This chain links TRBV2 with TRBJ2-1; 8 nucleotides agree with TRBD2. Trimming took 5 bases from V and 0 from J; bases not matched to a gene: 6. The germline V gene has CDR1 SNHLY and CDR2 FYNNEI. This CDR3 is 16 amino acids long. As DNA, the CDR3 is TGTGCCAGCAGTAGACTAGCGCCGAGCTCCTACAATGAGCAGTTCTTC. This encodes CASSRLAPSSYNEQFF.

The J gene is TRBJ1-5, the V gene TRBV6-5, with 7 positions matching TRBD1. The CDR3 consists of 15 residues. Unmatched junction bases numbered 4, after V lost 5 bases and J lost 0 bases. Germline CDR1 and CDR2: MNHEY and SVGAGI. The CDR3 protein is CASSRTGLSNQPQHF. The CDR3 DNA sequence: TGTGCCAGCAGTCGGACAGGCCTTAGCAATCAGCCCCAGCATTTT.

The CDR3 loop reads CAWSFGGGLTGELFF. As DNA, the CDR3 is TGTGCCTGGAGTTTCGGCGGGGGCCTCACCGGGGAGCTGTTTTTT. The V and J genes are TRBV30 and TRBJ2-2, with D possibly matching TRBD2 (7 bases). Per germline, CDR1 GTSNPN and CDR2 SVGIG (reference sequence). The CDR3 spans 15 residues. V gave up 2 bases and J gave up 4 bases, with 14 bases separating them.

The chain employs TRBV2 and TRBJ2-1, with 9 bases lining up with TRBD2. The CDR3 has 14 amino acids. CDR1 is SNHLY and CDR2 is FYNNEI in the germline V gene. CDR3 protein: CAGSASGTGDEQFF. The DNA of the CDR3 is TGTGCTGGGTCGGCTAGCGGGACTGGTGATGAGCAGTTCTTC.

The chain carries TRBV7-2 and TRBJ2-4; 8 nucleotides align to TRBD1. V shed 5 bases, J shed 15 bases, and the junction held 12 bases outside the gene matches. The CDR3 runs to 13 residues. Per the germline V gene, CDR1 is SGHTA and CDR2 is FQGNSA. For the CDR3, the DNA is TGTGCCAGCAGCGGGACTCTCCAGGGGGCTTGGTACTTC. Translated: CASSGTLQGAWYF.

This rearrangement joins TRBV2 to TRBJ1-2; D call uncertain. This CDR3 comprises 14 residues. Germline V CDR1 and CDR2: SNHLY, FYNNEI. The germline V and J ends were trimmed by 2 bases and 1 base, with 8 bases remaining between them. This CDR3 is CASSESLVNYGYTF. DNA for the CDR3: TGTGCCAGCAGTGAATCCCTTGTTAACTATGGCTACACCTTC. The full variable domain, with the rest looked up from reference TRBV2 and TRBJ1-2, is EPEVTQTPSHQVTQMGQEVILRCVPISNHLYFYWYRQILGQKVEFLVSFYNNEISEKSEIFDDQFSVERPDGSNFTLKIRSTKLEDSAMYFCASSESLVNYGYTFGSGTRLTVV.

V gene TRBV7-9 combines with J gene TRBJ2-2, with D unresolved. The V gene's germline CDR1 is SEHNR and CDR2 FQNEAQ (reference sequence). V lost 6 bases to trimming and J lost 0 bases, with 8 bases between them. The CDR3 runs 14 residues. The DNA of the CDR3 is TGTGCCAGCAGTTATGAGGCGAACACCGGGGAGCTGTTTTTT. Translating gives CASSYEANTGELFF.

This clone appeared a single time. This chain uses TRBV5-1 with TRBJ2-2, with D tentatively TRBD2 (5 bases). Looked up from germline, CDR1 is SGHRS and CDR2 is YFSETQ. This CDR3 is built from 16 residues. Trimming stripped 0 bases from V and 7 bases from J, with 16 bases between. The CDR3 DNA follows: TGCGCCAGCAGCTTGGAGGGTGGAGCAGCGGACGGGGAGCTGTTTTTT. This encodes CASSLEGGAADGELFF. Filled out from reference TRBV5-1 and TRBJ2-2, the complete variable domain reads KAGVTQTPRYLIKTRGQQVTLSCSPISGHRSVSWYQQTPGQGLQFLFEYFSETQRNKGNFPGRFSGRQFSNSRSEMNVSTLELGDSALYLCASSLEGGAADGELFFGEGSRLTVL.

The chain links TRBV2 to TRBJ2-7, with D perhaps matching TRBD2 (5 bases). The V gene's germline CDR1 is SNHLY and CDR2 FYNNEI. The CDR3 spans 15 residues. The V and J ends lost 2 bases and 3 bases respectively, with 14 bases between them. This chain's CDR3 is CASSEREGISYEQYF. The CDR3 DNA reads TGTGCCAGCAGTGAACGGGAAGGCATAAGCTACGAGCAGTACTTC.

The chain carries TRBV28 and TRBJ2-7, with 9 bases identical to TRBD2. The CDR3 extends over 15 amino acids. The ends lost 3 bases at V and 5 bases at J; junction bases unmatched: 8. Looked up from germline, CDR1 is MDHEN and CDR2 is SYDVKM. In DNA form, the CDR3 reads TGTGCCAGCAGTTTTACCATAGCGGGAGTACACGAGCAGTACTTC. Its protein product is CASSFTIAGVHEQYF.

The genes are TRBV6-5 and TRBJ2-7; D possibly corresponds to TRBD2 (6 bases). The germline gives CDR1 MNHEY, CDR2 SVGAGI. V lost 4 bases to trimming and J lost 5 bases, with 12 bases between them. This CDR3 is built from 13 residues. The CDR3 DNA reads TGTGCCAGCAGTTCGGGAGTTCGGCACGAGCAGTACTTC. Protein product: CASSSGVRHEQYF.

The chain has TRBV11-2 and TRBJ2-7, with 11 nucleotides matching TRBD2. J was trimmed by 2 bases and V by 5 bases; bases with no gene match: 5. Looked up from germline, CDR1 is SGHAT and CDR2 is FQNNGV. The CDR3 length is 15 residues. CDR3 DNA: TGTGCCAGCAGCCCGGGGACTAGCGGAGCCTACGAGCAGTACTTC. Translating it yields CASSPGTSGAYEQYF.

This chain's CDR3 is CASTYTGLAPRQNQPQHF. The CDR3 DNA is TGTGCCAGCACCTACACGGGACTTGCCCCGAGACAAAATCAGCCCCAGCATTTT. The chain combines TRBV28 with TRBJ1-5; perhaps TRBD1 as D (5 bases). The germline CDR1 and CDR2 sequences are MDHEN and SYDVKM. The V and J ends lost 7 bases and 4 bases respectively, with 26 bases between them. CDR3 length equals 18 residues.